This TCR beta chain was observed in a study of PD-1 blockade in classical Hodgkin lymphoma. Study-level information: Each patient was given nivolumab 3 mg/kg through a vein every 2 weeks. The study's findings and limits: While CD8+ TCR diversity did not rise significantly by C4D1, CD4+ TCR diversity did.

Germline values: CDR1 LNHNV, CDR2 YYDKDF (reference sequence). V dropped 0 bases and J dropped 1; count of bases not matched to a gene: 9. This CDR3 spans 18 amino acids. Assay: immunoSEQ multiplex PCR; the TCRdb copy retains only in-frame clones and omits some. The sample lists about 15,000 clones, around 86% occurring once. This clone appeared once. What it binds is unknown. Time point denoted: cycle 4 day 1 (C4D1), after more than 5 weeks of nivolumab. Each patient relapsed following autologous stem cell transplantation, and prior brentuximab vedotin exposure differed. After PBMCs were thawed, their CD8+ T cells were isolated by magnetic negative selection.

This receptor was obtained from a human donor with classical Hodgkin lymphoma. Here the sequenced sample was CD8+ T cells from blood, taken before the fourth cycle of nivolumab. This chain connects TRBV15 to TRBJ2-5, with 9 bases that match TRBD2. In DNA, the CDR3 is TGTGCCACCAGCAGAGAGAGAGCGAGCGGGGGGACCCAAGAGACCCAGTACTTC. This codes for CATSRERASGGTQETQYF.